This entry lists 32 T cell receptor beta chains sequenced from one sample in a study of immune characterization of retroperitoneal liposarcoma. TCRdb called the PCR reads again in MiXCR, with one record for every CDR3 protein. The data contain roughly 11,000 distinct CDR3 sequences, 20% to 25% of them singletons. The sample taken for sequencing was blood. Receptor source: a female donor with retroperitoneal liposarcoma.

In its sample, this clonotype is medium-sized. V gene TRBV11-3 combines with J gene TRBJ1-1; possible D gene TRBD1, 5 bases. The V end lost 5 bases, the J end lost 5 bases, and 9 bases lay between the germline ends. CDR1 and CDR2 from the germline V gene are SGHNT and YENEEA. This CDR3 comprises 12 residues. CDR3 region: CASSVGDTEAFF. The CDR3 DNA reads as TGTGCCAGCAGCGTGGGGGATACTGAAGCTTTCTTT.

This clonotype is categorized as medium-sized. This rearrangement joins TRBV11-3 to TRBJ2-1, with 14 bases fitting TRBD2. In germline, CDR1 is SGHNT, CDR2 YENEEA. This CDR3 contains 17 residues. Losses at the gene ends were 0 bases for V and 8 bases for J; bases not matched to a gene: 6. The CDR3 loop reads CASSLEGGTSGSHEQFF. CDR3 DNA sequence: TGTGCCAGCAGCTTAGAGGGGGGGACTAGCGGGAGCCATGAGCAGTTCTTC.

This clonotype is categorized as medium-sized. The chain combines TRBV11-3 with TRBJ2-2; D gene uncertain. V lost 0 bases and J 6 bases, leaving 8 bases between the germline ends. Germline V gene data show CDR1 as SGHNT and CDR2 as YENEEA. The length of the CDR3 is 14 residues. CDR3 DNA: TGTGCCAGCAGCTTAGATCGCGCCCCCGGGGAGCTGTTTTTT. This sequence encodes CASSLDRAPGELFF.

Remarks on this clonotype: This may be a read error, as it is one base from a much larger clone. The rearrangement joins TRBV11-3 to TRBJ2-1; possibly TRBD2 for D (5 bases). The end of the DNA fits TRBJ2-7 better, so the J call may be wrong. The germline gives CDR1 SGHNT, CDR2 YENEEA. The CDR3 runs to 15 residues. CDR3: CASSRTQTSYNEQYF. The CDR3 region has the DNA TGTGCCAGCAGCCGGACTCAAACTTCCTACAATGAGCAGTACTTC.

This clonotype came up a few times. This may be a read error, as it is one base from a much larger clone. The V gene is TRBV27, the J gene TRBJ2-1; 7 positions match TRBD2. The CDR3 consists of 15 residues. V shed 4 bases, J shed 10 bases, and the junction held 13 bases outside the gene matches. From germline, CDR1 is MNHEY and CDR2 SMNVEV (reference sequence). CDR3 protein: CASSSWEGPPYEQFF. The CDR3 DNA reads as TGTGCCAGCAGTTCCTGGGAGGGGCCCCCCTACGAGCAGTTCTTC.

In this sample, this clonotype turned up a few times. One base away lies a much larger clone, so this may be a sequencing read error. The chain has TRBV27 and TRBJ2-1, with D unresolved. V shed 4 bases and J shed 10 bases, with 23 bases lying between them. The CDR3 is 16 amino acids. Germline V gene data show CDR1 as MNHEY and CDR2 as SMNVEV (reference sequence). The CDR3 is CASSSYLREQVGEQFF. In DNA, the CDR3 is TGTGCCAGCAGTTCCTACCTCCGCGAACAAGTGGGGGAGCAGTTCTTC.

Only a few counts were recorded for this clonotype. The chain joins TRBV6-6 to TRBJ1-3; D unresolved. Germline CDR1 is MNHNY and CDR2 is SVGAGI (reference sequence). The CDR3 is made up of 13 amino acids. V lost 0 bases to trimming and J lost 2 bases, with 2 bases between them. The CDR3 coding sequence is TGTGCCAGCAGTTACTCCCCTGGAAACACCATATATTTT. It codes for CASSYSPGNTIYF.

This clonotype was counted only a few times. The CDR3 loop reads CASSQGLGRNTEAFF. The DNA of the CDR3 is TGCGCCAGCAGCCAAGGATTGGGACGGAACACTGAAGCTTTCTTT. This rearrangement joins TRBV4-1 to TRBJ1-1, with D possibly being TRBD1 (5 bases). The CDR3 covers 15 residues. CDR1 is MGHRA, CDR2 YSYEKL, per germline. Trimming left V 1 base short and J 1 base short, with 10 bases between.

The genes are TRBV6-9 and TRBJ2-1; D is possibly TRBD1 or TRBD2 (5 bases each). The DNA end favors TRBJ2-7, so the J call may be wrong. Per germline, CDR1 MNHGY and CDR2 SVAAGI. The CDR3 runs to 12 residues. Here the CDR3 DNA reads TGTGCCAGCAGCAGGGACCCAGGCGAGCAGTACTTC. Residues: CASSRDPGEQYF.

This clonotype was seen a handful of times. The chain combines TRBV6-8 with TRBJ2-2, with 11 bases aligning to TRBD2. The CDR3 extends over 18 amino acids. The V gene end was trimmed by 0 bases and the J gene end by 4 bases; junction bases not matched to a gene: 7. Germline loops: CDR1 MNHGY, CDR2 SAAAGT. Written as DNA, the CDR3 is TGTGCCAGCAGTTACTCGTTCTGGACTAGCGGGTCCACCGGGGAGCTGTTTTTT. This gives the protein CASSYSFWTSGSTGELFF.

CDR3 nucleotides: TGTGCCAGCAGCTTAGGAGAGACTGAAGCTTTCTTT. Translation gives CASSLGETEAFF. The chain recombines TRBV7-2 with TRBJ1-1; unclear D gene. This CDR3 has 12 residues. V was trimmed by 1 base and J by 5 bases, leaving 5 bases between them. The germline gives CDR1 SGHTA, CDR2 FQGNSA.

This clonotype occurred many times. The V gene is TRBV6-1, the J gene TRBJ2-7; 11 nucleotides align to TRBD2. CDR1 MNHNS and CDR2 SASEGT come from the germline V gene. Unmatched junction bases numbered 11, after V lost 8 bases and J lost 5 bases. The CDR3 loop spans 15 amino acids. The CDR3 loop is CASDVAGGPFHEQYF. CDR3 DNA: TGTGCCAGCGATGTAGCGGGAGGGCCATTTCACGAGCAGTACTTC.

This clonotype was found a few times. This chain uses TRBV11-3 with TRBJ2-6; weak D call: TRBD2 (5 bases). Germline V gene data show CDR1 as SGHNT and CDR2 as YENEEA. The ends were cut back, 4 bases at V and 0 bases at J, with 10 bases in the middle. The CDR3 is 16 amino acids. For the CDR3, the DNA is TGTGCCAGCAGCTCAAACCGGGGCTCTGGGGCCAACGTCCTGACTTTC. Protein: CASSSNRGSGANVLTF. Drawing the rest from reference TRBV11-3 and TRBJ2-6, the complete variable domain is EAGVVQSPRYKIIEKKQPVAFWCNPISGHNTLYWYLQNLGQGPELLIRYENEEAVDDSQLPKDRFSAERLKGVDSTLKIQPAELGDSAVYLCASSSNRGSGANVLTFGAGSRLTVL.

This clonotype has a handful of counts. The gene calls are TRBV12-5 and TRBJ2-7; no clear D gene. Looked up from germline, CDR1 is LGHNT and CDR2 is FRNRAP. V lost 6 bases and J lost 3, with 3 bases in between. The CDR3 sequence is 10 residues long. The CDR3 DNA follows: TGTGCTAGTGGGGGCTACGAGCAGTACTTC. As protein: CASGGYEQYF.

This clonotype occurred a few times. This chain uses TRBV6-6 with TRBJ2-1; 16 bases align to TRBD2. V trimming: 6 bases; J trimming: 7 bases; junction bases outside the gene matches: 12. Germline-derived CDR1 and CDR2 are MNHNY and SVGAGI (reference sequence). The CDR3 has 18 residues. CDR3 protein: CASRTGTSGRALKNEQFF. As DNA, the CDR3 is TGTGCCAGCAGAACCGGGACTAGCGGGAGGGCCTTAAAGAATGAGCAGTTCTTC.

This clonotype was counted at least ten times. V usage is TRBV6-1 and J usage is TRBJ1-1, with a tentative D call TRBD1 (5 bases). V was pared by 0 bases and J by 4 bases, with 9 bases between. This CDR3 spans 14 amino acids. In germline, CDR1 is MNHNS, CDR2 SASEGT. This CDR3 reads CASSEAAGPTEAFF. In nucleotides, the CDR3 is TGTGCCAGCAGTGAAGCAGCGGGGCCCACTGAAGCTTTCTTT.

This chain links TRBV10-2 with TRBJ1-6; no firm D call. CDR1 is WSHSY, CDR2 SAAADI, per germline. Deletions cut 10 bases from V and 0 bases from J, with 16 bases between. The CDR3 consists of 16 residues. The CDR3 DNA reads TGCGCCACCTCCCCGGTCCGGAGCTCCTATAATTCACCCCTCCACTTT. Translated: CATSPVRSSYNSPLHF.

This clonotype counts as medium-sized. The chain is built from TRBV6-1 and TRBJ2-2; 12 nucleotides line up with TRBD1. Germline V CDR1 and CDR2: MNHNS, SASEGT. The CDR3 contains 17 residues. V lost 6 bases to trimming and J lost 5 bases; unmatched junction nucleotides: 10. The CDR3 DNA is TGTGCCAGCAGCACATCCGGGACAGGGGGCTTGACCGGGGAGCTGTTTTTT. Protein product: CASSTSGTGGLTGELFF.

Relative to its sample, this clonotype is medium-sized. The chain links TRBV27 to TRBJ2-3, with TRBD2 matching over 7 bases. The CDR3 loop spans 14 amino acids. Unmatched junction bases numbered 8, after V lost 6 bases and J lost 5 bases. Per the germline V gene, CDR1 is MNHEY and CDR2 is SMNVEV (reference sequence). CDR3 sequence: CASREGGPRDTQYF. For the CDR3, the DNA is TGTGCCAGCAGGGAGGGAGGGCCGAGAGATACGCAGTATTTT.

The V call is TRBV28, the J call TRBJ1-2, with 7 bases identical to TRBD1. Germline loops: CDR1 MDHEN, CDR2 SYDVKM. V shed 3 bases and J 8 bases; nucleotides not matched to a gene: 15. The length of the CDR3 is 16 residues. The CDR3 loop is CASSFSRGQSYSGYTF. The DNA of the CDR3 is TGTGCCAGCAGTTTCTCTAGGGGACAGAGCTACTCGGGCTACACCTTC.

Remarks on this clonotype: The junction and the germline gene differ at one end; a read error may be behind it. The rearrangement links TRBV5-1 to TRBJ2-1; D is uncertain. Looked up from germline, CDR1 is SGHRS and CDR2 is YFSETQ. The CDR3 extends over 13 amino acids. The CDR3 DNA reads as TGCGCCAGCCATATTCAAGGCTACAATGAGCAGGTCTTC. Amino acid sequence: CASHIQGYNEQVF.

The chain combines TRBV6-1 with TRBJ2-7; D may be TRBD2 (6 bases). The CDR3 spans 15 residues. The V end was cut by 2 bases, the J end by 6 bases, with 17 bases between. Germline V lookup: CDR1 MNHNS, CDR2 SASEGT. CDR3 DNA: TGTGCCAGCAGTGAACATCACGGGCGGGGTGGCGAGCAGTACTTC. Encoded protein: CASSEHHGRGGEQYF.

This chain uses TRBV11-3 with TRBJ2-1, with D perhaps matching TRBD1 (5 bases). Matching the DNA end better, TRBJ2-7 makes the J call doubtful. CDR3 size: 14 residues. Germline loops: CDR1 SGHNT, CDR2 YENEEA. The chain's CDR3 is CASSSTQGDREQYF. The CDR3, as DNA: TGTGCCAGCAGCTCGACCCAGGGTGATCGCGAGCAGTACTTC.

This clonotype was observed many times. This chain links TRBV27 with TRBJ2-1; D is unresolved. The ends were cut back, 8 bases at V and 1 base at J, with 12 bases in the middle. The CDR3 is made up of 14 amino acids. Germline assignment: CDR1 MNHEY and CDR2 SMNVEV (reference sequence). The CDR3 reads CASWSDPSYNEQFF. CDR3 in DNA: TGTGCCAGCTGGTCAGACCCGTCCTACAATGAGCAGTTCTTC.

This chain joins TRBV11-2 and TRBJ1-1; unclear D gene. V lost 3 bases, J lost 8 bases, and 10 bases lay in between. This CDR3 spans 12 amino acids. Germline V lookup: CDR1 SGHAT, CDR2 FQNNGV. The CDR3 nucleotides read TGTGCCAGCAGCTTCTCCAGGTTCGAAGCTTTCTTT. It encodes CASSFSRFEAFF.

The chain is built from TRBV12-3 or TRBV12-4 and TRBJ1-2; D gene unclear. The CDR3 is 12 residues long. Trimming stripped 3 bases from V and 4 bases from J, with 6 bases between. In DNA, the CDR3 is TGTGCCAGCAGTTTTAGCAGCTATGGCTACACCTTC. As protein: CASSFSSYGYTF.

The genes are TRBV12-3 or TRBV12-4 and TRBJ1-5; D is perhaps TRBD1 (6 bases). V lost 5 bases, J lost 0 bases, and 11 bases lay in between. The CDR3 is 15 amino acids. CDR3 sequence: CASSPRTVSNQPQHF. The DNA of the CDR3 is TGTGCCAGCAGTCCCAGGACAGTTAGCAATCAGCCCCAGCATTTT.

This clonotype has only a few counts. V usage is TRBV11-3 and J usage is TRBJ2-1; 8 bases agree with TRBD1. The J call may be wrong; the DNA end is better matched by TRBJ2-7. Germline lookup yields CDR1 SGHNT and CDR2 YENEEA. This CDR3 region has 15 residues. The CDR3 is CASSSTGTGYNEQYF. DNA for the CDR3: TGTGCCAGCAGCTCAACCGGGACAGGTTACAATGAGCAGTACTTC.

This clonotype was counted many times. V usage is TRBV6-1 and J usage is TRBJ2-3; 8 positions match TRBD1. CDR1 MNHNS and CDR2 SASEGT come from the germline V gene. This CDR3 is 14 amino acids long. The V and J ends lost 4 bases and 4 bases, in that order; junction bases with no gene match: 4. The CDR3 loop reads CASSADRDPDTQYF. CDR3 bases: TGTGCCAGCAGTGCGGACAGGGATCCAGATACGCAGTATTTT.

This clonotype occurred many times. This sequence joins TRBV7-3 and TRBJ2-1; TRBD2 is a possible D gene (5 bases). The CDR3 has 13 residues. V was pared by 3 bases and J by 13 bases, with 16 bases between. The germline V gene encodes CDR1 SGHTA and CDR2 FQGTGA. For the CDR3, the DNA is TGTGCCAGCAGCTTTGACTTTCGAGGGAATCAGTTCTTC. Amino acids: CASSFDFRGNQFF.

This chain uses TRBV25-1 with TRBJ1-2; D gene ambiguous. V lost 4 bases and J 2 bases, leaving 8 bases between the germline ends. The CDR3 sequence is 13 residues long. Germline values: CDR1 MGHDK, CDR2 SYGVNS. The CDR3 nucleotides read TGTGCCAGCAGTGTATCGGGGAACTATGGCTACACCTTC. Translation gives CASSVSGNYGYTF.

The CDR3 reads CASSYSMIGETQFF. CDR3 DNA: TGTGCCAGCAGTTACTCGATGATAGGAGAGACCCAGTTCTTC. This chain connects TRBV6-6 to TRBJ2-5; D gene unclear. Judging by the DNA end, TRBJ2-1 fits better; the J call may be wrong. The CDR3 has 14 residues. CDR1 and CDR2 (germline): MNHNY, SVGAGI (reference sequence).